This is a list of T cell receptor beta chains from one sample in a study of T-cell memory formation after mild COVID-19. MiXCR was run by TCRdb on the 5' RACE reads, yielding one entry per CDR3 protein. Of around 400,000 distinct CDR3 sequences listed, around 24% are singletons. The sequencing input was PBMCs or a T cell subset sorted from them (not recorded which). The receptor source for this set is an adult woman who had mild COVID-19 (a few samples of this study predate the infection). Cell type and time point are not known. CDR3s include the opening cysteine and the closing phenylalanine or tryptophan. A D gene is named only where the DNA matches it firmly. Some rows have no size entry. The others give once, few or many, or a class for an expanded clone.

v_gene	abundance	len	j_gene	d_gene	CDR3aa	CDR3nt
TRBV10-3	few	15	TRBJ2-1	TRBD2	CAISEPGLERYEQFF	TGTGCCATCAGTGAGCCGGGACTAGAACGGTATGAGCAGTTCTTC
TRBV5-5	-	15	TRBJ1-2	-	CASSLGDLPIYGYTF	TGTGCCAGCAGCTTGGGCGACTTGCCAATCTATGGCTACACCTTC
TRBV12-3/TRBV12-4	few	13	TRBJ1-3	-	CAAGGDSGNTIYF	TGTGCCGCCGGTGGGGACTCTGGAAACACCATATATTTT
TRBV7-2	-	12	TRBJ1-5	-	CASSPVKGPQHF	TGTGCCAGCAGCCCCGTTAAGGGGCCCCAGCATTTT
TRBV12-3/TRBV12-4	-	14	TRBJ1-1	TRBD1	CASSRPTGPTEAFF	TGTGCCAGCAGCAGACCGACAGGGCCCACTGAAGCTTTCTTT
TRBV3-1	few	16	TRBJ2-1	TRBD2	CASSHQRGGRYNEQFF	TGTGCCAGCAGCCACCAGCGGGGGGGCCGGTACAATGAGCAGTTCTTC
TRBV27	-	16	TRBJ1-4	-	CAGAPYELGLEEKLFF	TGTGCCGGCGCCCCTTACGAGTTGGGGCTGGAGGAAAAACTGTTTTTT
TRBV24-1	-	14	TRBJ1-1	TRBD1	CATSPGQTNTEAFF	TGTGCCACCAGTCCGGGACAGACGAACACTGAAGCTTTCTTT
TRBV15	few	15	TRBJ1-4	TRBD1	CATSRGNRGQEKLFF	TGTGCCACCAGCAGAGGGAACAGGGGGCAGGAAAAACTGTTTTTT
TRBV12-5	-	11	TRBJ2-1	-	CASVSYNEQFF	TGTGCTAGTGTGAGTTACAATGAGCAGTTCTTC
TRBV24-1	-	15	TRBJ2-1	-	CATSEERASYNEQFF	TGTGCCACCAGTGAGGAGAGGGCCTCCTACAATGAGCAGTTCTTC
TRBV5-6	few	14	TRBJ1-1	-	CASSLDGGRTEAFF	TGTGCCAGCAGCTTGGATGGGGGGCGGACTGAAGCTTTCTTT
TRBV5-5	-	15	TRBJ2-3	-	CASSSVQGGTDTQYF	TGTGCCAGCAGCAGCGTACAGGGTGGAACAGATACGCAGTATTTT
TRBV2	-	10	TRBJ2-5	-	CASRAKTQYF	TGTGCCAGCAGGGCGAAGACCCAGTACTTC
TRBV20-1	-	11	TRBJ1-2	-	CSAYLPPGYTF	TGCAGTGCTTACCTACCCCCCGGCTACACCTTC
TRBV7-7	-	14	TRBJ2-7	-	CASSPAAGFYEQYF	TGTGCTAGCAGCCCCGCAGCCGGATTCTACGAGCAGTACTTC
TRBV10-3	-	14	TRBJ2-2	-	CATQGGGSTGELFF	TGTGCCACCCAGGGGGGGGGTAGTACCGGGGAGCTGTTTTTT
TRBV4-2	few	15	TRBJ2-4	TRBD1	CASSLLTGGQNIQYF	TGTGCCAGCAGCCTTCTGACAGGGGGCCAAAACATTCAGTACTTC
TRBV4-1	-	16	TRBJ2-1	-	CASSQEWDWSYNEQFF	TGCGCCAGCAGCCAAGAGTGGGACTGGTCCTACAATGAGCAGTTCTTC
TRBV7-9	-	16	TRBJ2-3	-	CASSSRWRTSTDTQYF	TGTGCCAGCAGCTCTAGATGGAGGACTAGCACAGATACGCAGTATTTT
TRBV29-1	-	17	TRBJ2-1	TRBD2	CSVEGLAGAGNYNEQFF	TGCAGCGTTGAAGGACTAGCGGGGGCAGGAAACTACAATGAGCAGTTCTTC
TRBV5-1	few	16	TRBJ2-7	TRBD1	CASSLGGQSSSYEQYF	TGCGCCAGCAGCTTGGGGGGACAGTCGAGCTCCTACGAGCAGTACTTC
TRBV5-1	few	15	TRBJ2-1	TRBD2	CASSFGGRGYNEQFF	TGCGCCAGCAGCTTCGGCGGGAGGGGGTACAATGAGCAGTTCTTC
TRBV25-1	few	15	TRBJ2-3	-	CASSQDGVAADTQYF	TGTGCCAGCAGCCAAGATGGGGTAGCAGCAGATACGCAGTATTTT
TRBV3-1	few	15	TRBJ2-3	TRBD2	CASSASSSGGDTQYF	TGTGCCAGCAGCGCCTCCTCTAGCGGGGGAGATACGCAGTATTTT
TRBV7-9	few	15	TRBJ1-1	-	CASSLTGDRNTEAFF	TGTGCCAGCAGCTTAACGGGAGATCGAAACACTGAAGCTTTCTTT
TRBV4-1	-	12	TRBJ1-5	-	CASSPIRGPQHF	TGCGCCAGCAGCCCGATCCGGGGGCCCCAGCATTTT
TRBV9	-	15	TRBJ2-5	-	CASSVVPHVEETQYF	TGTGCCAGCAGCGTAGTCCCCCATGTCGAAGAGACCCAGTACTTC
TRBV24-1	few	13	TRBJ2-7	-	CATSDPNRSEQYF	TGTGCCACCAGTGATCCCAACAGAAGCGAGCAGTACTTC
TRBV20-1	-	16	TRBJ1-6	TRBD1	CSARKGRTGYFSPLHF	TGCAGTGCTAGAAAGGGGCGGACAGGGTATTTTTCACCCCTCCACTTT
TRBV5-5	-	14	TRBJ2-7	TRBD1	CASQTGTASYEQYF	TGTGCCAGCCAAACCGGGACAGCTTCCTACGAGCAGTACTTC
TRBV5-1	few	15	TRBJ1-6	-	CASSLAGQHNSPLHF	TGCGCCAGCAGCTTGGCTGGACAGCATAATTCACCCCTCCACTTT